This T cell receptor beta chain was identified during a study of cytomegalovirus exposure and HLA in healthy donors. Regarding the study as a whole: Later analysis identified a missense DCLRE1C variant that was linked to TCR beta V- and J-gene trimming.

Remarks on this clone: Its antigen is still unknown.

The CDR3 spans 13 residues. Germline loops: CDR1 SQVTM, CDR2 ANQGSEA. Trimming removed 7 bases at V and 8 bases at J, with 20 bases between. The PCR ran on 60 Vbeta and 13 Jbeta primers. In the original processing: Later, an analysis found 75 million to 90 million unique TCR beta chains, and 8.5 million to 14 million of these were shared. Profiling relied on immunoSEQ multiplex PCR, and the TCRdb table lists in-frame clones only, not all of them. V and J calls and clone size are given by that table; D and trimming were obtained from the DNA. This repertoire includes some 140,000 clones. This sequence was found in a woman aged 40 to 50 in good health and CMV-seronegative. The sequencing input was PBMCs. The V call is TRBV29-1, the J call TRBJ1-2; TRBD1 might be the D (5 bases). CDR3 in DNA: TGCAGCGCCCGGGGGGAAGGGGAGGACGGCTACACCTTC. It yields the protein CSARGEGEDGYTF.